This paragraph reports one T cell receptor beta chain. It lacks a known antigen. Per-nucleotide qualities are absent, and no much larger clonotype sits a single base away. The library was built by means of 5' RACE. TCRdb lists the instrument as Illumina HiSeq 2000. Template switching added a universal primer binding site, and the final cDNA carried a unique molecular identifier that allowed TCR cDNA molecules to be counted accurately. Specific primers in the conserved constant-segment region were used to synthesize first-strand cDNA for the TCR alpha and beta chains. To control for contamination, every cDNA library carried two barcodes: a SMART-Mk sample barcode plus Illumina barcodes. TruSeq adapter sequences and Illumina sample barcodes were added in two successive PCR steps. TCR alpha and beta cDNA libraries were sequenced on the Illumina HiSeq platform with custom primers. The paper's processing steps were these. Raw reads were processed with MiGEC to extract unique molecular identifiers, and MiXCR was used to determine CDR3 positions. Recombination models were inferred per individual with the repgenHMM and IGoR tools using an EM algorithm. Shared clonotypes were analyzed with the tcR package in R, and sharing was normalized by the product of cloneset sizes. To study raw recombination without the effects of thymic and clonal selection, out-of-frame nonproductive sequences were analyzed. TCRdb applied fastp at Q25 and MiXCR to the public reads, then kept only in-frame beta chains. For every CDR3 protein sequence, its rows merge into one entry that carries the most common genes and DNA. Here the V and J calls rest on TCRdb's processing, not on the authors' analysis. Counted in this sample were some 500,000 distinct CDR3 sequences; under 25% of them appeared once. The ten largest clones take up about 0.99% of the sample.

Every donor was a healthy Caucasian. The twin cohort comprised three pairs of female monozygotic twins, all aged roughly 18 to 29 years. Positive isolation kits from Invitrogen were used to isolate CD4+ and CD8+ T cell populations. CDR1 and CDR2 were assigned from the germline V gene as MNHEY and SVGEGT. From the cysteine up to the phenylalanine, the CDR3 has a length of 13 residues. Just CDR3 DNA is preserved here, 39 bases in frame from base 1. Ends trimmed: V by 7 bases, J by 9 bases; bases unmatched to a gene: 5. The data were obtained in a study of identical twins (dated by TCRdb to the mid-2010s). Looking at the study overall: To test whether fetal clonotypes persist, the study used deep sequencing on TCR alpha and beta repertoires from monozygotic twins, unrelated adults of various ages, and cord blood. Replicate twin experiments were performed at different times using different library preparation protocols to rule out contamination. The study at large found these results: Abundant cord blood beta clonotypes had fewer insertions, young adult naive repertoires showed a similar but weaker trend, and memory repertoires showed no such trend. Invariant T cells such as MAIT and iNKT could partly confound zero-insertion analyses, although diverse VJ usage argued against such confounding for most clonotypes. Conclusions relied on cross-sectional statistical analysis, since the same donors could not be followed over many years. Recombination models systematically underestimated out-of-frame TCR alpha sharing in monozygotic twins but agreed with sharing between unrelated individuals. Compared with coincidental sharing between unrelated individuals, out-of-frame TCR alpha sequences shared between twins had an excess of sequences with low generation probability. The excess sharing between twins in beta out-of-frame sequences was weaker because fewer shared sequences reduced the signal-to-noise ratio.

The same data also contributed to another study, on T cells expressing NK-cell markers. The second study's authors report: TCR beta-chain repertoires were profiled in sorted CD3+CD56+NKG2C+, CD3+CD56+NKG2C- and CD3+CD56-NKG2C+ T-cell subsets from several donors. Of the eight sequenced donors, seven were found to be HCMV-seropositive and one was found to be HCMV-seronegative. To restrict sorting to alphabetaTCR-expressing T cells, an anti-gammadeltaTCR antibody was added in several experiments. In 5 to 7 donors, the dominant CD3+CD56+NKG2C+ clonotypes were found to rank among the top 10 CD8+ clonotypes and to make up about 1.0-7.5% of CD8+ T cells. Those dominant clonotypes were again the most abundant among CD3+CD56-NKG2C+ cells in a few donors, at roughly 25-65%. Whether the expanded NKG2C-expressing T cell clones were specific for HCMV antigens was left unclear. All eight donors whose samples were sequenced were randomly selected healthy volunteers, three of them men and five women. To determine HCMV serostatus, a commercial ELISA kit was used to detect HCMV-specific IgG in serum. MIGEC was used to demultiplex reads and group the reads by UMI, and MiTCR was used to assemble and quantify clonotypes. To remove erroneous sequences, TCR cDNA sequences were retained only when supported by two or more reads. The tcR package was used for downstream repertoire analysis, and clonotypes were matched between fractions using CDR3 nucleotide sequence together with V segment. VDJmatch was used to annotate antigen specificity against VDJdb, with one amino acid substitution allowed in CDR3.

Source material: CD4+ T cells sorted from blood. The clonotype originates from a woman between 18 and 29 years old in good health. The sequence joins TRBV6-2 or TRBV6-3 to TRBJ2-1; 11 bases in the junction line up with TRBD1. The nucleotides read TGTGCCAGCACCGGACAGGGGGCGGGTGAGCAGTTCTTC. Its protein is CASTGQGAGEQFF.